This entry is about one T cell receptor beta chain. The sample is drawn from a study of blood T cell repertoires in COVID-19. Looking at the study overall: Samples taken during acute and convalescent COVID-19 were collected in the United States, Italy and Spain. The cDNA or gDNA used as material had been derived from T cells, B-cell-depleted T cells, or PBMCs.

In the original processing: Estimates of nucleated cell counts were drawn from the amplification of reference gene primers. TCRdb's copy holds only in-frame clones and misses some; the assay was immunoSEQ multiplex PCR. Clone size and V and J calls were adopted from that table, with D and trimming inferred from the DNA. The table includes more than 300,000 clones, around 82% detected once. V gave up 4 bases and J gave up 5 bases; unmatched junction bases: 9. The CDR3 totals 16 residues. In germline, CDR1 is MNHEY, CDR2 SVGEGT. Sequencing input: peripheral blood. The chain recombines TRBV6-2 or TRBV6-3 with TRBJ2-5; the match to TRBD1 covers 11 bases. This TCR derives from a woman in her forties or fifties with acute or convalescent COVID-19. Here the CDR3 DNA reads TGTGCCAGCAGTTCCGTGGACAGGGGGCTCGGTGAGACCCAGTACTTC. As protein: CASSSVDRGLGETQYF.